The rows below give T cell receptor beta chains drawn from one sample of a study of molecular identifiers for immune sequencing clone quantification. TCRdb itself ran the PCR reads through MiXCR, one entry per CDR3 protein. The sample carries a few hundred thousand distinct CDR3 sequences, around 21% recorded once. Material: naive CD8+ T cells from blood, with Jurkat cell RNA spiked in. Receptors were obtained from a human donor in good health. Some libraries in this study had Jurkat cell RNA spiked in. The CDR3 runs from the conserved cysteine through the conserved F or W. Each record gives: clone size, V gene, J gene, D gene, CDR3 DNA, CDR3 protein. D genes are given only for firm matches. The size of a clone is reported for some rows only, either as once, few or many, or as a class for expanded clones.

>few|TRBV19|TRBJ1-1|.
TGTGCCAGCTACACCCATCCCAGGGACACTGAAGCTTTCTTT
CASYTHPRDTEAFF
>few|TRBV11-2|TRBJ1-5|.
TGTGCCAGCAGCTCGGGCCAGGGTGACTGGCAGCCCCAGCATTTT
CASSSGQGDWQPQHF
>.|TRBV20-1|TRBJ2-7|TRBD2
TGCAGTGCTAGAGATCTTGGCGGGAGGGCCCCTTACGAGCAGTACTTC
CSARDLGGRAPYEQYF
>few|TRBV7-9|TRBJ2-7|.
TGTGCCAGCAGACGCCGGGACCCGGGGGCGCAGTACGAGCAGTACTTC
CASRRRDPGAQYEQYF
>many|TRBV4-1|TRBJ1-1|.
TGCGCCGCAAGAGGGGGGCGCGGGAACACTGAAGCTTTCTTT
CAARGGRGNTEAFF
>few|TRBV11-3|TRBJ2-7|.
TGTGCCAGCAGTTTGTTAGGCTCGCCGGACGAGCAGTACTTC
CASSLLGSPDEQYF
>few|TRBV30|TRBJ2-1|.
TGTGCCTGGAGTGACAAGAATGAAAATGAGCAGTTCTTC
CAWSDKNENEQFF
>many|TRBV20-1|TRBJ2-5|TRBD2
TGCAGTGCTGATACTAGCGGGGGTCTCCAAGAGACCCAGTACTTC
CSADTSGGLQETQYF
>.|TRBV27|TRBJ2-3|TRBD1
TGTGCCAGCAGTTTACCCGGACAGGGGGAGACAGATACGCAGTATTTT
CASSLPGQGETDTQYF
>many|TRBV2|TRBJ2-5|TRBD1
TGTGCCAGCAGTGAGGGACAGGGGGCCCGAGAGACCCAGTACTTC
CASSEGQGARETQYF
>.|TRBV12-3/TRBV12-4|TRBJ2-1|.
TGTGCCAGCAGGTCTCTCGGCCATGAGCAGTTCTTC
CASRSLGHEQFF
>many|TRBV29-1|TRBJ2-3|TRBD2
TGCAGCGTTGCACTAGCGGGGACCACAGATACGCAGTATTTT
CSVALAGTTDTQYF
>.|TRBV18|TRBJ2-4|.
TGTGCCAGCTCACCTTCCCGGGCCATTCAGTACTTC
CASSPSRAIQYF
>.|TRBV7-9|TRBJ2-1|TRBD2
TGTGCCAGCAGGCCTCTAGCGGGGGGGCGAAGCTCCTACAATGAGCAGTTCTTC
CASRPLAGGRSSYNEQFF
>few|TRBV12-3/TRBV12-4|TRBJ2-7|TRBD2
TGTGCCAGCAGTTTAAACCCGGGAGGGTACGAGCAGTACTTC
CASSLNPGGYEQYF